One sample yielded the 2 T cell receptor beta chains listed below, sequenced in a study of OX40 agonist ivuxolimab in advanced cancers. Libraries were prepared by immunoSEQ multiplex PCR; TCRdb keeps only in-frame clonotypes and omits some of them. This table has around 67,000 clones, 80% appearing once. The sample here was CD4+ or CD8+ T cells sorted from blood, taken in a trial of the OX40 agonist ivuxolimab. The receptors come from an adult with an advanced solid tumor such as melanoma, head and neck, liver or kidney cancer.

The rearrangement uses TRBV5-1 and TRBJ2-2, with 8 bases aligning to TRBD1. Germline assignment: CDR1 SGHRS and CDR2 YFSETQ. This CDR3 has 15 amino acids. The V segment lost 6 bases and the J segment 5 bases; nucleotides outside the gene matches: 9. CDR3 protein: CASTLPGGRTGELFF. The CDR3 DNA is TGCGCCAGCACCTTACCAGGGGGCCGGACCGGGGAGCTGTTTTTT.

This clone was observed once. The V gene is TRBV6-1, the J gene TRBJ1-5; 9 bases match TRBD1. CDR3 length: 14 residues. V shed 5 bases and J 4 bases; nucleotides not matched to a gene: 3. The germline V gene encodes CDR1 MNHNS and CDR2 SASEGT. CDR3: CASSNGQGNQPQHF. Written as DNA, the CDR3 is TGTGCCAGCAGTAACGGACAGGGGAATCAGCCCCAGCATTTT.